This TCR beta chain is drawn from a study of shared clonotypes between healthy human individuals. Germline lookup yields CDR1 LNHDA and CDR2 SQIVND (reference sequence). The ends were cut back, 3 bases at V and 4 bases at J, with 16 bases in the middle. The CDR3 has 16 residues. Genomic DNA belonging to each subset was distributed in equal measure over several immunoSEQ plates. The assay was immunoSEQ multiplex PCR, and TCRdb's table has in-frame clones only and misses some. The table has over a million clones, about 75% seen once; the top ten hold 1.4%. The rearrangement links TRBV19 to TRBJ2-1; D not certain. The sequence derives from a young man in good health. Material: memory CD4+ T cells sorted from blood. Subset noted: CD45RA-negative fraction. CDR3 DNA sequence: TGTGCCAGTAGTATGGGTGCCTTTCAAATATACAATGAGCAGTTCTTC. Translated, it gives CASSMGAFQIYNEQFF.